These T cell receptor beta chains were read from a single sample in a study of blood T cell repertoires in COVID-19. Produced via immunoSEQ multiplex PCR; TCRdb's table is partial and in-frame only. The sample consists of 250,000 or so clones, approximately 90% of them appearing once. Sequenced: peripheral blood. These receptors all come from a man aged 18-30 years with active or convalescent COVID-19. Both conserved end residues are part of each CDR3. A D gene is named only where the DNA matches it firmly. Not every row has a clone size; where given, it reads once, few, many or a size class.

d_call | j_call | cdr3_length | v_call | clone_size | cdr3_aa | cdr3_nt
NA | TRBJ1-3 | 17 | TRBV19 | few | CASSLRRTGSSGNTIYF | TGTGCCAGTAGTCTCCGCCGGACGGGAAGCTCTGGAAACACCATATATTTT
NA | TRBJ2-7 | 13 | TRBV18 | NA | CASSLRETYEQYF | TGTGCCAGCTCACTCCGTGAGACCTACGAGCAGTACTTC
TRBD1 | TRBJ2-7 | 14 | TRBV27 | NA | CASSARDSSYEQYF | TGTGCCAGCAGTGCCCGGGACAGCTCCTACGAGCAGTACTTC
NA | TRBJ1-1 | 15 | TRBV28 | NA | CASSRFKTRNTEAFF | TGTGCCAGCAGTCGCTTCAAAACAAGGAACACTGAAGCTTTCTTT
NA | TRBJ1-5 | 16 | TRBV6-2/TRBV6-3 | NA | CASSYVARASNQPQHF | TGTGCCAGCAGTTACGTGGCCAGGGCGAGCAATCAGCCCCAGCATTTT
NA | TRBJ2-5 | 11 | TRBV29-1 | NA | CSGGEAETQYF | TGCAGCGGGGGAGAGGCAGAGACCCAGTACTTC
NA | TRBJ1-2 | 14 | TRBV7-2 | medium-sized | CASSSHRVNYGYTF | TGTGCCAGCAGCTCCCACAGGGTTAACTATGGCTACACCTTC
NA | TRBJ2-7 | 18 | TRBV4-3 | NA | CASSQEPSSGGSSYEQYF | TGCGCCAGCAGCCAAGAGCCCTCCTCGGGTGGAAGCTCCTACGAGCAGTACTTC
TRBD2 | TRBJ2-3 | 16 | TRBV18 | NA | CASSETSGGPTDTQYF | TGTGCCAGCTCAGAGACTAGCGGGGGGCCCACGGATACGCAGTATTTT
TRBD1 | TRBJ1-2 | 18 | TRBV19 | NA | CASTQGTGGSYEFYGYTF | TGTGCCAGTACCCAGGGGACAGGTGGCTCCTATGAGTTCTATGGCTACACCTTC
TRBD2 | TRBJ2-3 | 18 | TRBV19 | NA | CASIGRSSSSGSTDTQYF | TGTGCCAGTATTGGAAGGTCCAGTTCTAGCGGGAGCACAGATACGCAGTATTTT
NA | TRBJ2-7 | 15 | TRBV19 | NA | CASSSPGRGVYEQYF | TGTGCCAGTAGTAGCCCCGGGAGAGGGGTCTACGAGCAGTACTTC
NA | TRBJ1-2 | 14 | TRBV11-2 | once | CASSSLGGSHGYTF | TGTGCCAGCAGCTCCCTTGGGGGCAGCCATGGCTACACCTTC
TRBD1 | TRBJ1-3 | 16 | TRBV28 | NA | CASSDGTGMLGNTIYF | TGTGCCAGCAGTGACGGGACAGGAATGCTTGGAAACACCATATATTTT
NA | TRBJ2-3 | 14 | TRBV9 | NA | CASSEGDFTDTQYF | TGTGCCAGCAGCGAGGGGGATTTCACAGATACGCAGTATTTT
NA | TRBJ1-1 | 13 | TRBV7-2 | NA | CASSLNSNTEAFF | TGTGCCAGCAGCTTAAACAGCAACACTGAAGCTTTCTTT
TRBD1 | TRBJ1-2 | 15 | TRBV4-3 | NA | CASSQQTGDNYGYTF | TGCGCCAGCAGCCAGCAAACAGGGGATAACTATGGCTACACCTTC
TRBD1 | TRBJ2-1 | 15 | TRBV28 | NA | CASSRGTGDPLEQFF | TGTGCCAGCAGTAGGGGGACAGGCGATCCCCTTGAGCAGTTCTTC
TRBD2 | TRBJ2-1 | 15 | TRBV9 | NA | CASSVLAGGHYEQFF | TGTGCCAGCAGCGTCCTAGCGGGGGGGCACTATGAGCAGTTCTTC
TRBD1 | TRBJ2-5 | 14 | TRBV28 | NA | CASSLPGGGETQYF | TGTGCCAGCAGTTTACCAGGGGGCGGAGAGACCCAGTACTTC
NA | TRBJ1-4 | 16 | TRBV4-1 | once | CASSQVGGTTNEKLFF | TGCGCCAGCAGCCAAGTGGGGGGGACGACTAATGAAAAACTGTTTTTT
NA | TRBJ2-1 | 14 | TRBV6-5 | NA | CASTSELAINEQFF | TGTGCCAGCACTTCGGAGCTAGCCATCAATGAGCAGTTCTTC
TRBD1 | TRBJ1-1 | 13 | TRBV30 | NA | CAWKDRANTEAFF | TGTGCCTGGAAGGACAGGGCTAACACTGAAGCTTTCTTT
TRBD2 | TRBJ2-3 | 17 | TRBV14 | NA | CASSQDVNSGRTDTQYF | TGTGCCAGCAGCCAAGATGTGAATAGCGGGAGGACAGATACGCAGTATTTT
TRBD2 | TRBJ2-1 | 16 | TRBV5-1 | NA | CASSRGLAGGDNEQFF | TGCGCCAGCAGCCGGGGACTAGCGGGAGGGGACAATGAGCAGTTCTTC
TRBD1 | TRBJ1-6 | 18 | TRBV4-3 | NA | CASSRDRQKSSYNSPLHF | TGCGCCAGCAGCCGGGACAGACAGAAGAGCTCCTATAATTCACCCCTCCACTTT
TRBD2 | TRBJ2-7 | 13 | TRBV5-8 | NA | CASSLGGVYEQYF | TGTGCCAGCAGCCTTGGGGGGGTCTACGAGCAGTACTTC
TRBD2 | TRBJ2-5 | 15 | TRBV6-2/TRBV6-3 | NA | CASSPGTSVRETQYF | TGTGCCAGCAGCCCCGGGACTAGCGTGAGGGAGACCCAGTACTTC
NA | TRBJ2-2 | 15 | TRBV9 | NA | CASSVGGRNTGELFF | TGTGCCAGCAGCGTAGGTGGCAGGAACACCGGGGAGCTGTTTTTT
NA | TRBJ1-1 | 15 | TRBV19 | NA | CASSGVALANTEAFF | TGTGCCAGTAGTGGTGTGGCCCTAGCGAACACTGAAGCTTTCTTT
NA | TRBJ2-1 | 14 | TRBV6-2/TRBV6-3 | NA | CASSYSSLANEQFF | TGTGCCAGCAGTTACTCATCCCTAGCCAATGAGCAGTTCTTC
NA | TRBJ2-3 | 16 | TRBV6-5 | NA | CASSYAPRFAADTQYF | TGTGCCAGCAGTTACGCCCCCCGATTCGCGGCAGATACGCAGTATTTT
NA | TRBJ1-3 | 14 | TRBV9 | NA | CASSVAAQGHTIYF | TGTGCCAGCAGCGTAGCTGCACAGGGCCACACCATATATTTT
TRBD1 | TRBJ1-5 | 17 | TRBV28 | NA | CASSSPLGQAIVRAQHF | TGTGCCAGCAGTTCACCTCTGGGACAGGCCATAGTTCGGGCCCAGCATTTT
TRBD1 | TRBJ1-2 | 16 | TRBV15 | NA | CATSRPGQGAIYGYTF | TGTGCCACCAGCAGACCGGGACAGGGGGCTATCTATGGCTACACCTTC
NA | TRBJ1-4 | 15 | TRBV3-1/TRBV3-2 | NA | CASSQEGRVREKLFF | TGTGCCAGCAGCCAGGAAGGGAGGGTGAGGGAAAAACTGTTTTTT
TRBD1 | TRBJ1-5 | 14 | TRBV7-2 | NA | CASSLDRGYQPQHF | TGTGCCAGCAGCTTAGACAGGGGTTATCAGCCCCAGCATTTT
NA | TRBJ2-5 | 13 | TRBV19 | NA | CASRTRGKETQYF | TGTGCCAGTAGAACTCGAGGAAAAGAGACCCAGTACTTC
TRBD1 | TRBJ1-5 | 16 | TRBV4-1 | once | CASSPRQGAGNQPQHF | TGCGCCAGCAGCCCCCGACAGGGGGCGGGCAATCAGCCCCAGCATTTT
NA | TRBJ1-2 | 13 | TRBV9 | NA | CASSVVGGHGYTF | TGTGCCAGCAGCGTAGTGGGCGGGCATGGCTACACCTTC
NA | TRBJ1-1 | 15 | TRBV12-5 | NA | CASGLVRGEATEAFF | TGTGCTAGTGGTTTGGTACGCGGGGAAGCCACTGAAGCTTTCTTT
NA | TRBJ1-1 | 13 | TRBV5-3 | NA | CARSIPGKSEAFF | TGTGCCAGAAGCATTCCAGGGAAATCTGAAGCTTTCTTT
TRBD1 | TRBJ2-7 | 14 | TRBV25-1 | NA | CASTPSDRVHEQYF | TGTGCCAGCACCCCATCCGACAGGGTCCACGAGCAGTACTTC
NA | TRBJ2-2 | 14 | TRBV7-9 | NA | CASSQQGGTGELFF | TGTGCCAGCAGCCAACAGGGTGGCACCGGGGAGCTGTTTTTT
NA | TRBJ2-3 | 14 | TRBV6-2/TRBV6-3 | many | CASSFGPGSDTQYF | NA
NA | TRBJ1-2 | 14 | TRBV10-3 | once | CAISEWGDDYGYTF | TGTGCCATCAGTGAGTGGGGAGACGACTATGGCTACACCTTC
NA | TRBJ1-2 | 14 | TRBV5-1 | few | CASNLGDGDYGYTF | TGCGCCAGCAATCTCGGGGATGGGGACTATGGCTACACCTTC
TRBD1 | TRBJ2-1 | 16 | TRBV7-2 | NA | CASSLKGSGGANEQFF | TGTGCCAGCAGCTTAAAAGGGTCAGGGGGCGCCAATGAGCAGTTCTTC
TRBD2 | TRBJ2-2 | 16 | TRBV6-5 | once | CASSYWLAGGTGELFF | TGTGCCAGCAGTTACTGGCTAGCGGGAGGGACCGGGGAGCTGTTTTTT
NA | TRBJ1-4 | 15 | TRBV6-9 | NA | CASSHRQSTNEKLFF | TGTGCCAGCAGTCATAGACAGTCAACTAATGAAAAACTGTTTTTT
TRBD2 | TRBJ2-7 | 14 | TRBV6-6 | NA | CASSYTSGAPEQYF | TGTGCCAGCAGTTACACTAGCGGGGCACCCGAGCAGTACTTC